These 19 T cell receptor beta chains share one sample of origin, sequenced in a study of blood T cell repertoires in COVID-19. Libraries were prepared by immunoSEQ multiplex PCR; TCRdb keeps only in-frame clonotypes and omits some of them. The table lists hundreds of thousands of clones, 80% to 85% of them singletons. The source material was peripheral blood. The source is a woman at least 80 years old with active or convalescent COVID-19.

The gene calls are TRBV28 and TRBJ2-1; tentative D call: TRBD2 (5 bases). Trimming pared 2 bases from V and 4 bases from J, leaving 12 bases between. From germline, CDR1 is MDHEN and CDR2 SYDVKM. This CDR3 has 15 amino acids. CDR3 sequence: CASSLRRAGYNEQFF. DNA for the CDR3: TGTGCCAGCAGTTTAAGGCGGGCGGGTTACAATGAGCAGTTCTTC.

This chain connects TRBV3-1 (or the pseudogene TRBV3-2) to TRBJ1-4; no clear D. The CDR3 is made up of 16 amino acids. V was shortened by 3 bases and J by 5 bases, with 16 bases between the two germline ends. Looked up from germline, CDR1 is LGHDT and CDR2 is YNNKEL (reference sequence). CDR3 amino acids: CASSQGGQASNEKLFF. In nucleotides, the CDR3 is TGTGCCAGCAGCCAGGGTGGCCAGGCGAGCAATGAAAAACTGTTTTTT.

V is TRBV6-1 and J is TRBJ2-4; 8 bases map to TRBD1. The length of the CDR3 is 16 residues. The germline V gene encodes CDR1 MNHNS and CDR2 SASEGT. V was pared by 4 bases and J by 0 bases, with 5 bases of the junction left unmatched. CDR3 region: CASSVGDRLAKNIQYF. The CDR3 nucleotides read TGTGCCAGCAGTGTAGGGGACAGGCTAGCCAAAAACATTCAGTACTTC.

The V gene is TRBV29-1, the J gene TRBJ1-2, with TRBD1 matching 12 bases. The CDR3 is made up of 16 amino acids. Germline assignment: CDR1 SQVTM and CDR2 ANQGSEA. Here the CDR3 DNA reads TGCACCGTGATCCGGGACAGGGGGCGCGGTGGCTATGGCTACACCTTC. Translated: CTVIRDRGRGGYGYTF.

Here the CDR3 reads CASSLRGRYTDTQYF. The CDR3 region has the DNA TGTGCCAGCAGCCTCCGAGGCAGATACACAGATACGCAGTATTTT. This chain joins TRBV7-3 and TRBJ2-3; D remains unclear. The V gene lost 5 bases and the J gene lost 2 bases, with 14 bases spanning the gap. The CDR3 has 15 amino acids. Germline V CDR1 and CDR2: SGHTA, FQGTGA.

The chain recombines TRBV7-8 with TRBJ2-7, with D tentatively TRBD1 (5 bases). The CDR3 consists of 16 residues. Germline CDR1 and CDR2: SGHVS and FQNEAQ. V gave up 5 bases and J gave up 0 bases, with 17 bases separating them. CDR3 DNA: TGTGCCAGCAGCCCCTACCCTTTACAGGTCTCCTACGAGCAGTACTTC. Amino acids: CASSPYPLQVSYEQYF.

The chain recombines TRBV2 with TRBJ2-4, with TRBD1 as a possible D gene (5 bases). In germline, CDR1 is SNHLY, CDR2 FYNNEI. V lost 2 bases to trimming and J lost 7 bases, with 15 bases between them. This CDR3 spans 15 amino acids. The CDR3 coding sequence is TGTGCCAGCAGTGAAATAGTCAGGGTAGGGAACATTCAGTACTTC. It is translated as CASSEIVRVGNIQYF.

The V gene is TRBV18, the J gene TRBJ1-1, with no clear D. The V end was cut by 1 base, the J end by 1 base, with 10 bases between. Germline V gives CDR1 KGHSH, CDR2 LQKENI. The CDR3 has 15 amino acids. The CDR3, as DNA: TGTGCCAGCTCACCACTGCAGGTGAGGAACACTGAAGCTTTCTTT. Its translation is CASSPLQVRNTEAFF.

V usage is TRBV5-1 and J usage is TRBJ2-2, with TRBD2 matching 8 bases. Germline V lookup: CDR1 SGHRS, CDR2 YFSETQ. The CDR3 spans 17 residues. Trimming removed 1 base from V and 3 bases from J; junction bases left unmatched: 8. CDR3: CASSLMFAGGDTGELFF. The CDR3 bases are TGCGCCAGCAGCTTGATGTTCGCGGGGGGCGACACCGGGGAGCTGTTTTTT. Full variable domain (outside the CDR3, taken from reference TRBV5-1 and TRBJ2-2): KAGVTQTPRYLIKTRGQQVTLSCSPISGHRSVSWYQQTPGQGLQFLFEYFSETQRNKGNFPGRFSGRQFSNSRSEMNVSTLELGDSALYLCASSLMFAGGDTGELFFGEGSRLTVL.

In DNA form, the CDR3 reads TGTGCCAGCAGTCAACAGGGTTACGAGCAGTACTTC. Protein sequence: CASSQQGYEQYF. The chain carries TRBV7-9 and TRBJ2-7, with D possibly being TRBD1 (6 bases). The V and J ends lost 6 bases and 4 bases respectively, with 10 bases between them. Germline V gene data show CDR1 as SEHNR and CDR2 as FQNEAQ (reference sequence). The CDR3 spans 12 residues.

The chain links TRBV9 to TRBJ2-1; TRBD2 matches at 7 bases. After removal of 0 bases from V and 9 bases from J, the junction contained 6 bases not matched to a gene. Germline CDR1 SGDLS, CDR2 YYNGEE. The CDR3 sequence is 14 residues long. CDR3 sequence reads: CASSVVPGGGEQFF. CDR3 coding DNA: TGTGCCAGCAGCGTAGTCCCTGGCGGGGGTGAGCAGTTCTTC.

This chain connects TRBV24-1 to TRBJ2-4; 12 bases match TRBD2. J lost 6 bases, V lost 6 bases, and 8 bases had no gene match. Per the germline V gene, CDR1 is KGHDR and CDR2 is SFDVKD. The CDR3 loop spans 16 amino acids. CDR3 nucleotide sequence: TGTGCCACCAGTCCATCTAGCGGGGGGGCCTTAAACATTCAGTACTTC. This sequence encodes CATSPSSGGALNIQYF.

The chain links TRBV6-5 to TRBJ1-2, with 7 bases fitting TRBD1. V lost 5 bases to trimming and J lost 3 bases; unmatched junction nucleotides: 3. Germline CDR1 MNHEY, CDR2 SVGAGI. The CDR3 is 13 residues long. DNA of the CDR3: TGTGCCAGCAGTCCCCAGGGGGACTATGGCTACACCTTC. The encoded protein is CASSPQGDYGYTF.

The chain couples TRBV5-1 to TRBJ2-7, with D maybe TRBD2 (5 bases). Germline CDR1 is SGHRS and CDR2 is YFSETQ. V lost 6 bases and J lost 6, with 13 bases in between. This CDR3 is 12 amino acids long. The CDR3: CASKAGVGEQYF. In DNA form, the CDR3 reads TGCGCCAGCAAAGCCGGGGTGGGCGAGCAGTACTTC.

This chain uses TRBV18 with TRBJ1-1; D may be TRBD1 (5 bases). The CDR3 is made up of 14 amino acids. The V gene lost 3 bases and the J gene lost 5 bases, with 13 bases spanning the gap. From germline, CDR1 is KGHSH and CDR2 LQKENI. The CDR3 loop reads CASSPAWGETEAFF. Here the CDR3 DNA reads TGTGCCAGCTCACCCGCTTGGGGGGAGACTGAAGCTTTCTTT.

The V gene is TRBV4-1, the J gene TRBJ1-4; 9 bases align to TRBD1. The CDR3 is 16 residues long. With V trimmed by 3 bases and J by 6 bases, 8 bases remained unmatched. Germline V gene data show CDR1 as MGHRA and CDR2 as YSYEKL. CDR3 in amino acids: CASSQANRGLDEKLFF. The CDR3 DNA is TGCGCCAGCAGCCAGGCCAACAGGGGGCTGGATGAAAAACTGTTTTTT.

V gene TRBV5-6 combines with J gene TRBJ2-5, with TRBD2 matching 12 bases. This CDR3 contains 18 residues. Germline loops: CDR1 SGHDT, CDR2 YYEEEE. The trim removed 4 bases at V and 0 bases at J, leaving 10 bases unmatched. The CDR3 sequence is CASSLRTSGKMNQETQYF. DNA for the CDR3: TGTGCCAGCAGCCTGAGGACTAGCGGGAAGATGAACCAAGAGACCCAGTACTTC.

This sequence joins TRBV4-3 and TRBJ1-2, with a weak D call TRBD1 (5 bases). Trimming stripped 0 bases from V and 8 bases from J, with 19 bases between. The CDR3 extends over 16 amino acids. The V gene's germline CDR1 is LGHNA and CDR2 YSLEER. CDR3 region: CASSQELGTSYGGYTF. CDR3 bases: TGCGCCAGCAGCCAAGAGTTAGGGACTTCCTATGGCGGCTACACCTTC.

V gene TRBV9 combines with J gene TRBJ2-5; 10 bases line up with TRBD2. Germline assignment: CDR1 SGDLS and CDR2 YYNGEE. This CDR3 region has 16 residues. Trimming removed 0 bases from V and 5 bases from J; junction bases left unmatched: 7. In DNA form, the CDR3 reads TGTGCCAGCAGCGTAGGGACTAGCGGTCTTGGGGAGACCCAGTACTTC. Amino acid sequence: CASSVGTSGLGETQYF.